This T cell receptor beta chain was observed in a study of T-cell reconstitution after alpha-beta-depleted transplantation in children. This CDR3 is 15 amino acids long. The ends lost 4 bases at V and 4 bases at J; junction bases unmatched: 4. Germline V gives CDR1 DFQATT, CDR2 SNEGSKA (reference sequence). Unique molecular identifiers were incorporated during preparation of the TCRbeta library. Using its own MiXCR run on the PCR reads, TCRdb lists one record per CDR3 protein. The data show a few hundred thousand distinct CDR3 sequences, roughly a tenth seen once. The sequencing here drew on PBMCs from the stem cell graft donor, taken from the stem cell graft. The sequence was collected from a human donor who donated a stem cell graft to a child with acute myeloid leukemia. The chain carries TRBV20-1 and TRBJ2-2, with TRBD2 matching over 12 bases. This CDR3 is CSAISSGRGTGELFF. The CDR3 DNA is TGCAGTGCTATCTCTAGCGGGAGGGGCACCGGGGAGCTGTTTTTT.